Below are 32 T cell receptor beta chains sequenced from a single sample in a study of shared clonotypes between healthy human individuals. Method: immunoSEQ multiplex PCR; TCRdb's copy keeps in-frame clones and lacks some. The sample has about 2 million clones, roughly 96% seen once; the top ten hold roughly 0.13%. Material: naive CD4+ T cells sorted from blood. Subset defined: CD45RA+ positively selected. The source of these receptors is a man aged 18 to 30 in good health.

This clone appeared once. The CDR3: CASSLDTIQYF. The CDR3 DNA sequence: TGCGCCAGCAGCTTGGACACCATTCAGTACTTC. The chain recombines TRBV5-1 with TRBJ2-4; D is uncertain. Between the trimmed V and J ends, which lost 0 bases and 9 bases, there was a span of 4 bases. CDR1 SGHRS and CDR2 YFSETQ come from the germline V gene. The CDR3 consists of 11 residues.

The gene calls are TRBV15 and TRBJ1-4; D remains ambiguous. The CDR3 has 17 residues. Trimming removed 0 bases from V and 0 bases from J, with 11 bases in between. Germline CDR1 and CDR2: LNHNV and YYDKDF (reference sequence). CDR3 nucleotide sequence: TGTGCCACCAGCAGAGACGCCCTCGTGTCAACTAATGAAAAACTGTTTTTT. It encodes CATSRDALVSTNEKLFF.

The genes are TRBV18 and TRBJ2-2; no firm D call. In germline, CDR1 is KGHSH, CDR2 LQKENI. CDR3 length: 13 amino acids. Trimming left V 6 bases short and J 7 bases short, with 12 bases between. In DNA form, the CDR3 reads TGTGCCAGCTCTGACCTTAGCCTCGGGGAGCTGTTTTTT. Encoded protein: CASSDLSLGELFF.

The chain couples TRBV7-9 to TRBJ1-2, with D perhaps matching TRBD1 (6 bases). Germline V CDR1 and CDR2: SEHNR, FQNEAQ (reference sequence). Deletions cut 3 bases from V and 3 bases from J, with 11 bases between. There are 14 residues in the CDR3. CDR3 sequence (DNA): TGTGCCAGCAGCTTCCCGGGGGCCGACTATGGCTACACCTTC. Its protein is CASSFPGADYGYTF.

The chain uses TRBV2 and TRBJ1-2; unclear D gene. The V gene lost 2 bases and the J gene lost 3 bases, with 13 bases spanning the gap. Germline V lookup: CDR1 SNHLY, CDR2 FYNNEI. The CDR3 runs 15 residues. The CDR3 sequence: CASSESIKLDYGYTF. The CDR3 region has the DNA TGTGCCAGCAGTGAAAGCATAAAACTCGACTATGGCTACACCTTC.

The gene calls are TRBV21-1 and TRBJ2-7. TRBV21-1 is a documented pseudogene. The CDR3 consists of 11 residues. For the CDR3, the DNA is TGTGCCAGCAGCAACTCCTACGAGCAGTACTTC. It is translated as CASSNSYEQYF.

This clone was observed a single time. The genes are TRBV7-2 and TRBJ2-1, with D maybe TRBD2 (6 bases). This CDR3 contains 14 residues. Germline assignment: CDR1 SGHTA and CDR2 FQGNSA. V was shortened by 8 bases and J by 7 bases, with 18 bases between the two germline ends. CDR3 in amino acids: CASYGTPLGNEQFF. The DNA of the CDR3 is TGTGCCAGCTACGGGACTCCCCTGGGGAATGAGCAGTTCTTC.

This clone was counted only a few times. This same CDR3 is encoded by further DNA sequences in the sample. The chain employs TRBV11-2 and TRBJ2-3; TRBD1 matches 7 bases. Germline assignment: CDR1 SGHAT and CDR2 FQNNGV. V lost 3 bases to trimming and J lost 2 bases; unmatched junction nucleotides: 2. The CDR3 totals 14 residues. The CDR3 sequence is CASSLGQTTDTQYF. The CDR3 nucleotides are TGTGCCAGCAGCTTGGGACAGACCACAGATACGCAGTATTTT.

The CDR3 reads CASTAGISNTGELFF. As DNA, the CDR3 is TGTGCCAGCACCGCAGGGATTTCAAACACCGGGGAGCTGTTTTTT. The chain combines TRBV6-5 with TRBJ2-2; perhaps TRBD1 as D (5 bases). V was cut by 7 bases and J by 2 bases, with 14 bases left in between. Germline V gene data show CDR1 as MNHEY and CDR2 as SVGAGI. The CDR3 totals 15 residues.

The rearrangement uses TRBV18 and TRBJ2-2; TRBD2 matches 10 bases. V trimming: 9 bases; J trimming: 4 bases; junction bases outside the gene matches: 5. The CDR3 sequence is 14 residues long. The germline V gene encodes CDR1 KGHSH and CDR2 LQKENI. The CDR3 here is CASLAGVSTGELFF. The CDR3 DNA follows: TGTGCCAGTCTAGCGGGAGTGAGCACCGGGGAGCTGTTTTTT.

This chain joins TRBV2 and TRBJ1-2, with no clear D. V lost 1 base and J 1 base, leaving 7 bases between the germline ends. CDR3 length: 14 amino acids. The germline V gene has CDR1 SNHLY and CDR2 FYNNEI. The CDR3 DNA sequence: TGTGCCAGCAGTGAAGGGCGGAATAACTATGGCTACACCTTC. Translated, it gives CASSEGRNNYGYTF. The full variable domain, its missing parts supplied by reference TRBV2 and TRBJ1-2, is EPEVTQTPSHQVTQMGQEVILRCVPISNHLYFYWYRQILGQKVEFLVSFYNNEISEKSEIFDDQFSVERPDGSNFTLKIRSTKLEDSAMYFCASSEGRNNYGYTFGSGTRLTVV.

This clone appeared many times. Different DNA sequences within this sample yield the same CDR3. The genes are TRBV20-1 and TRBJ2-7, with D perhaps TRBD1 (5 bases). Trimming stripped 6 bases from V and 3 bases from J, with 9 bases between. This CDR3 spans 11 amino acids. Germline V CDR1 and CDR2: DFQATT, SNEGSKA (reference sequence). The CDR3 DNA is TGCAGTGCACCCAGGGTCTACGAGCAGTACTTC. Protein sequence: CSAPRVYEQYF.

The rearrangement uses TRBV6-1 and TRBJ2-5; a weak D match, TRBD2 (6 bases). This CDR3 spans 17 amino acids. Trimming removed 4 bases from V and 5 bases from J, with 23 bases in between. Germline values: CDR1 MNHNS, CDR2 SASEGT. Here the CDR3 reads CASSGGAFGHFRETQYF. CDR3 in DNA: TGTGCCAGCAGTGGCGGGGCCTTTGGTCACTTCAGGGAGACCCAGTACTTC.

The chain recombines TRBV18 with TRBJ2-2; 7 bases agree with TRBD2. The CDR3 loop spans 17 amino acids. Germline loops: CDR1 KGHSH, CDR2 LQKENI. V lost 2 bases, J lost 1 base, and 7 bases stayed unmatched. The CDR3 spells CASSPGAGNQNTGELFF. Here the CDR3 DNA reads TGTGCCAGCTCACCAGGAGCGGGGAACCAGAACACCGGGGAGCTGTTTTTT.

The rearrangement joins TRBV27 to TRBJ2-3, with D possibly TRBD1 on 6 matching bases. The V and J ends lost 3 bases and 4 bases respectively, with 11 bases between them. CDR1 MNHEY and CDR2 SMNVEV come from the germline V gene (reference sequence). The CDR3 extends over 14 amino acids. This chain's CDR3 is CASSFTGHADTQYF. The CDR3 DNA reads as TGTGCCAGCAGTTTTACAGGGCACGCAGATACGCAGTATTTT.

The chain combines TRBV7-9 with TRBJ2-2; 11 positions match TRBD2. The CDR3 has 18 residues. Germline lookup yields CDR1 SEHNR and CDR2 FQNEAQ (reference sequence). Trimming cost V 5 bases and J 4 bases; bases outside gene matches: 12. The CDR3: CASSPGTSGTLGTGELFF. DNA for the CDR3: TGTGCCAGCAGCCCCGGGACTAGCGGAACCTTGGGCACCGGGGAGCTGTTTTTT.

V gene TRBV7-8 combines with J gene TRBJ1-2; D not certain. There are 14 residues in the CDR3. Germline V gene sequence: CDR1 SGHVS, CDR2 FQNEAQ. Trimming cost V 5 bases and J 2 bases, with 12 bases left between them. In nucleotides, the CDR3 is TGTGCCAGCAGCCTAGGTGGGGTGAACTATGGCTACACCTTC. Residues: CASSLGGVNYGYTF.

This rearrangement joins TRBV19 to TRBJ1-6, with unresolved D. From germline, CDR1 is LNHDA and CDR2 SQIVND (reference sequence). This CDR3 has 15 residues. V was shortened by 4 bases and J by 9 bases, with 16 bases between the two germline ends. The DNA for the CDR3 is TGTGCCAGTAGTAAAGAGGGCCTAGGAGCTTCACCCCTCCACTTT. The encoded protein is CASSKEGLGASPLHF.

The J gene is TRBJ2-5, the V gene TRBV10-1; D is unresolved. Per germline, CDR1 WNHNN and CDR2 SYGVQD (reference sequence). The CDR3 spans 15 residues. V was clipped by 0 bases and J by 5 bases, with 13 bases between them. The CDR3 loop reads CASSESNQAAETQYF. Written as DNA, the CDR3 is TGCGCCAGCAGTGAGTCGAATCAGGCGGCGGAGACCCAGTACTTC.

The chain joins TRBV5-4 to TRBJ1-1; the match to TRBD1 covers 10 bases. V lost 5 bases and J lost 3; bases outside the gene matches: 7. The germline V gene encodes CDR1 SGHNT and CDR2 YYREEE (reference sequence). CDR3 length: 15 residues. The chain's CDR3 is CASRDRDRGYTEAFF. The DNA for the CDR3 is TGTGCCAGCAGAGACCGGGACAGGGGCTACACTGAAGCTTTCTTT.

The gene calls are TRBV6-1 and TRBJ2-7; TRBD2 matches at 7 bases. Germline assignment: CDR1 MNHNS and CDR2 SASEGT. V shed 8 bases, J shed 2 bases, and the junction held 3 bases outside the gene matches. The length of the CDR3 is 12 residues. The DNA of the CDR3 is TGTGCCAGCGAGCGGGGTCCCTACGAGCAGTACTTC. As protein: CASERGPYEQYF.

The CDR3 nucleotides read TGTGCCAGCAGCCGAGGTAAGGGCACTGAAGCTTTCTTT. It yields the protein CASSRGKGTEAFF. The chain links TRBV6-5 to TRBJ1-1; D not resolved. V lost 6 bases and J lost 4, with 12 bases in between. The CDR3 covers 13 residues. CDR1 and CDR2 from the germline V gene are MNHEY and SVGAGI.

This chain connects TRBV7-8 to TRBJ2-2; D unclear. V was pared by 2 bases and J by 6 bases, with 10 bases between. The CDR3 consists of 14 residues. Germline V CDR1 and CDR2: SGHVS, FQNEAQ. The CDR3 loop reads CASSLRVGSGELFF. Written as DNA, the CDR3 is TGTGCCAGCAGCTTACGAGTGGGGTCCGGGGAGCTGTTTTTT. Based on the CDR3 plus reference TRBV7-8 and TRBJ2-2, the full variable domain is GAGVSQSPRYKVAKRGQDVALRCDPISGHVSLFWYQQALGQGPEFLTYFQNEAQLDKSGLPSDRFFAERPEGSVSTLKIQRTQQEDSAVYLCASSLRVGSGELFFGEGSRLTVL.

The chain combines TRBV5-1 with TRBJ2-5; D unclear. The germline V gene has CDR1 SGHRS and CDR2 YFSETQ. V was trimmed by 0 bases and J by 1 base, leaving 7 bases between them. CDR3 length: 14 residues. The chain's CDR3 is CASSLAPSQETQYF. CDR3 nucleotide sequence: TGCGCCAGCAGCTTGGCTCCCAGCCAAGAGACCCAGTACTTC.

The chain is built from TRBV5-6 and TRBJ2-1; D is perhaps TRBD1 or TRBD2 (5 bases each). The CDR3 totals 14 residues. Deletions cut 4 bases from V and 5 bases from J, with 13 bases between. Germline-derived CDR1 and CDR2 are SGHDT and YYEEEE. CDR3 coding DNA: TGTGCCAGCAGCCCCGGGACCCATAACAATGAGCAGTTCTTC. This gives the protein CASSPGTHNNEQFF.

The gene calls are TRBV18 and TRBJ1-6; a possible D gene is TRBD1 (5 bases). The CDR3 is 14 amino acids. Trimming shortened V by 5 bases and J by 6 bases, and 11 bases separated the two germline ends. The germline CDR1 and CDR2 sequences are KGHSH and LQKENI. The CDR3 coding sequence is TGTGCCAGCTCAGAGCAGAGGGGTAATTCACCCCTCCACTTT. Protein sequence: CASSEQRGNSPLHF.

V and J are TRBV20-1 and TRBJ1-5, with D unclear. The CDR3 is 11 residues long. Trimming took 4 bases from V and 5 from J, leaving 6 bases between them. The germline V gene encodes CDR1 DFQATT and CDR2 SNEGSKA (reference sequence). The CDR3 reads CSAKQDQPQHF. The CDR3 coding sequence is TGCAGTGCTAAGCAGGATCAGCCCCAGCATTTT.

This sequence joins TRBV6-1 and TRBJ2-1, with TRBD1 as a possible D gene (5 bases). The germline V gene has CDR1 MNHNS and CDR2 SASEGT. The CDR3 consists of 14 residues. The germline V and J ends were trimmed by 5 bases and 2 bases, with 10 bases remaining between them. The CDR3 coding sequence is TGTGCCAGCAGTTCAGGGTTCACCTACAATGAGCAGTTCTTC. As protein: CASSSGFTYNEQFF.

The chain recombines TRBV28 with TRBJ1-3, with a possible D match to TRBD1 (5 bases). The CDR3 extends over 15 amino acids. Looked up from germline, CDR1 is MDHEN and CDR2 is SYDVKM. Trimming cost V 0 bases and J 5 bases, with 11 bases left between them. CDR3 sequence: CASSLWGTRRNTIYF. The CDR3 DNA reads TGTGCCAGCAGTTTATGGGGGACTAGGAGAAACACCATATATTTT. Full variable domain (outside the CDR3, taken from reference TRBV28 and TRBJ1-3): DVKVTQSSRYLVKRTGEKVFLECVQDMDHENMFWYRQDPGLGLRLIYFSYDVKMKEKGDIPEGYSVSREKKERFSLILESASTNQTSMYLCASSLWGTRRNTIYFGEGSWLTVV.

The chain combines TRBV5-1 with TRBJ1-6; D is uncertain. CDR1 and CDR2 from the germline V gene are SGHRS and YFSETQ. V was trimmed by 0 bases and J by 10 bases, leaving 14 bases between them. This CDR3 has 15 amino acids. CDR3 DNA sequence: TGCGCCAGCAGCTTGGACGGTTCACCCATCTCACCCCTCCACTTT. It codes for CASSLDGSPISPLHF.

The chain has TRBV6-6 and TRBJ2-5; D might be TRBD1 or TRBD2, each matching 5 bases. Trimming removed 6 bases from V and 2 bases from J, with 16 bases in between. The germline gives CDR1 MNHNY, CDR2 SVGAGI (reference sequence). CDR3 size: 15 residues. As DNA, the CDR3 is TGTGCCAGCAGAGAAGAGGGGAAGGGACAAGAGACCCAGTACTTC. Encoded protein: CASREEGKGQETQYF.

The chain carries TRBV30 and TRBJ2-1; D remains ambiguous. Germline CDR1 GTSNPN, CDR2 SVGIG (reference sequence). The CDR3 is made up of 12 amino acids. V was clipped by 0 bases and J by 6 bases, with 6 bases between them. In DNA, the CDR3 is TGTGCCTGGAGTGTACGTATCAATGAGCAGTTCTTC. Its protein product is CAWSVRINEQFF.